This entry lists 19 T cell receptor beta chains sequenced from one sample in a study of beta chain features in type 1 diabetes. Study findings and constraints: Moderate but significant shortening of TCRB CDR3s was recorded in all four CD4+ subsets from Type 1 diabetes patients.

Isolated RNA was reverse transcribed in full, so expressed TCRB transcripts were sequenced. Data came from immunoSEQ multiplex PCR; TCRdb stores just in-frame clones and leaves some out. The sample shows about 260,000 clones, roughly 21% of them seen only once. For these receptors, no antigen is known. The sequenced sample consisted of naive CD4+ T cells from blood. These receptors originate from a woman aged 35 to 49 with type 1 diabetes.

The CDR3 spells CASNHRWAVAGYEQYF. CDR3 coding DNA: TGTGCCAGCAACCACAGATGGGCTGTAGCGGGATACGAGCAGTACTTC. The chain employs TRBV5-6 and TRBJ2-7, with TRBD2 matching 8 bases. The CDR3 is 16 amino acids. CDR1 SGHDT and CDR2 YYEEEE come from the germline V gene. The V gene end was trimmed by 6 bases and the J gene end by 4 bases; junction bases not matched to a gene: 15.

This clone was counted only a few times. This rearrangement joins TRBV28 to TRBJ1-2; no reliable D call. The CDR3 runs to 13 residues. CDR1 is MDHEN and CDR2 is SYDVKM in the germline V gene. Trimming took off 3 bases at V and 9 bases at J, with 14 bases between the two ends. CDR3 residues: CASSLILQRSYTF. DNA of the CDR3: TGTGCCAGCAGTTTGATTCTCCAGCGGAGCTACACCTTC.

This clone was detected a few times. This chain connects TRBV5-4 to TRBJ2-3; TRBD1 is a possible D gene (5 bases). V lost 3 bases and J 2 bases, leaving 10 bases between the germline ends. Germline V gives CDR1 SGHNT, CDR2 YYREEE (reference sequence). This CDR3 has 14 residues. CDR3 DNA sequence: TGTGCCAGCAGCTCCGGACACTTCACAGATACGCAGTATTTT. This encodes CASSSGHFTDTQYF. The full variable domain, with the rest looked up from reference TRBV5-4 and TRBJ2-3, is ETGVTQSPTHLIKTRGQQVTLRCSSQSGHNTVSWYQQALGQGPQFIFQYYREEENGRGNFPPRFSGLQFPNYSSELNVNALELDDSALYLCASSSGHFTDTQYFGPGTRLTVL.

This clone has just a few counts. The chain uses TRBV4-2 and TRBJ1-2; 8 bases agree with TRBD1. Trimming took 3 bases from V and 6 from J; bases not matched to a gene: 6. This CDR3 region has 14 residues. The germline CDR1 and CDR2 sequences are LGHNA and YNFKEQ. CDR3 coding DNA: TGTGCCAGCAGCCACACGGACAGGGAGGATGGCTACACCTTC. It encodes CASSHTDREDGYTF.

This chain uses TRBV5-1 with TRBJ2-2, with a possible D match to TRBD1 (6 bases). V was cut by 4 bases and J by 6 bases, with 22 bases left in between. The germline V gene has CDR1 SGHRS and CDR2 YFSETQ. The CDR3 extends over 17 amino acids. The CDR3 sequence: CASSRPRDTEDPGELFF. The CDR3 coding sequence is TGCGCCAGCAGCCGGCCCCGGGACACGGAGGATCCCGGGGAGCTGTTTTTT.

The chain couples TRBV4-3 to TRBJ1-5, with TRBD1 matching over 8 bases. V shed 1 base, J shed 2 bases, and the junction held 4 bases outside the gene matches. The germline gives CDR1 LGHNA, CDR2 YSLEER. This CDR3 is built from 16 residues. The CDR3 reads CASSQGLDRGNQPQHF. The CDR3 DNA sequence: TGCGCCAGCAGCCAAGGGCTGGACAGGGGCAATCAGCCCCAGCATTTT.

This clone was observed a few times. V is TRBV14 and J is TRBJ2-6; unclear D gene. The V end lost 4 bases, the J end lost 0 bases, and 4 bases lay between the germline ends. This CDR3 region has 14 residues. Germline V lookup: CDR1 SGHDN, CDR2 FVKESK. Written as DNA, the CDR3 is TGTGCCAGCAGCCTATTCTCTGGGGCCAACGTCCTGACTTTC. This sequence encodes CASSLFSGANVLTF.

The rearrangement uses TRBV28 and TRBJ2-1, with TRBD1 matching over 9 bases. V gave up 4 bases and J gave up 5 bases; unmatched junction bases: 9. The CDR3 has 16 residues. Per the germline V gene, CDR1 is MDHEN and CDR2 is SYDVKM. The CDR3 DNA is TGTGCCAGCAGTTCCCCCCGGGACAGGGAGGACAATGAGCAGTTCTTC. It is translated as CASSSPRDREDNEQFF.

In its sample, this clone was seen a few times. CDR3 residues: CASSLTLTNNEKLFF. DNA of the CDR3: TGTGCCAGCAGCTTAACTCTCACGAATAATGAAAAACTGTTTTTT. The chain couples TRBV7-9 to TRBJ1-4; D ambiguous. Trimming shortened V by 2 bases and J by 4 bases, and 11 bases separated the two germline ends. The CDR3 totals 15 residues. Germline loops: CDR1 SEHNR, CDR2 FQNEAQ (reference sequence). Together with reference TRBV7-9 and TRBJ1-4, the CDR3 gives the full variable domain: DTGVSQNPRHKITKRGQNVTFRCDPISEHNRLYWYRQTLGQGPEFLTYFQNEAQLEKSRLLSDRFSAERPKGSFSTLEIQRTEQGDSAMYLCASSLTLTNNEKLFFGSGTQLSVL.

For the CDR3, the DNA is TGTGCCAGCAGCTTGGGGACGGGAGAAGAAGAGACCCAGTACTTC. This translates into CASSLGTGEEETQYF. The chain joins TRBV5-4 to TRBJ2-5, with D perhaps TRBD2 (6 bases). CDR3 length equals 15 residues. The V end lost 0 bases, the J end lost 3 bases, and 12 bases lay between the germline ends. The germline V gene has CDR1 SGHNT and CDR2 YYREEE (reference sequence).

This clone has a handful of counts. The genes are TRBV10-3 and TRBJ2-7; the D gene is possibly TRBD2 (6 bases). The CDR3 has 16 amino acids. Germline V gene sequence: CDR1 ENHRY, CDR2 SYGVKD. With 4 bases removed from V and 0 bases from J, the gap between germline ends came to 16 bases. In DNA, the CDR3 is TGTGCCATCAGTGTCCGGGGGACGCAGGCCTCCTACGAGCAGTACTTC. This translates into CAISVRGTQASYEQYF.

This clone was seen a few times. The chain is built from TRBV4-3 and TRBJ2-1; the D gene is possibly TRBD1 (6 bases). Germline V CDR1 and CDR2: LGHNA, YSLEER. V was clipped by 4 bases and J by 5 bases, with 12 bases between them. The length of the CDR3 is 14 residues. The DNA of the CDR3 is TGCGCCAGCAGCCTACAACCAGGGGACAATGAGCAGTTCTTC. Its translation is CASSLQPGDNEQFF.

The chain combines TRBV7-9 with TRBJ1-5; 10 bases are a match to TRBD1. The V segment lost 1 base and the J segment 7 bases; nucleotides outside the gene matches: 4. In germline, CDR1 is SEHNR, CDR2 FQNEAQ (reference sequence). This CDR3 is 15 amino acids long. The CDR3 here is CASSLGGTGDQPQHF. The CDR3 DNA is TGTGCCAGCAGCTTAGGTGGGACAGGGGACCAGCCCCAGCATTTT.

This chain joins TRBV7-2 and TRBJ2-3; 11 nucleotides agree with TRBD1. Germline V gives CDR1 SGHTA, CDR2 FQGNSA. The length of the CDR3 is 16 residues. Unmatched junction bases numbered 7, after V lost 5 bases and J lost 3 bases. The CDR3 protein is CASSLRDRGRTDTQYF. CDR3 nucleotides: TGTGCCAGCAGCCTACGGGACAGGGGGAGGACAGATACGCAGTATTTT.

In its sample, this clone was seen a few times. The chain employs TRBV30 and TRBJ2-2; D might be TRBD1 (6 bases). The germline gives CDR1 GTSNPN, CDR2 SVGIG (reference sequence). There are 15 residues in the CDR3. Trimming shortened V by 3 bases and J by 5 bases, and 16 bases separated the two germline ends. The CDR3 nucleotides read TGTGCCTGGAGCGAGGGCAGGGGTGAAACCGGGGAGCTGTTTTTT. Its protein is CAWSEGRGETGELFF.

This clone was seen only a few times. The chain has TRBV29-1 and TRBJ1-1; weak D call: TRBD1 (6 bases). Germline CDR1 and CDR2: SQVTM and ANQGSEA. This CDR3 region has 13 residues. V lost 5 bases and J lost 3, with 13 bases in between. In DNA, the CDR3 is TGCAGCGTTACCGGGGGGGGCGACACTGAAGCTTTCTTT. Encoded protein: CSVTGGGDTEAFF.

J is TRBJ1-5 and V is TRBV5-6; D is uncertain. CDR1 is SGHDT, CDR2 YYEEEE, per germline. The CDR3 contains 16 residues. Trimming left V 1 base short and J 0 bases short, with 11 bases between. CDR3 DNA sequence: TGTGCCAGCAGCTTGAGAGCGGCAGATAGCAATCAGCCCCAGCATTTT. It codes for CASSLRAADSNQPQHF.

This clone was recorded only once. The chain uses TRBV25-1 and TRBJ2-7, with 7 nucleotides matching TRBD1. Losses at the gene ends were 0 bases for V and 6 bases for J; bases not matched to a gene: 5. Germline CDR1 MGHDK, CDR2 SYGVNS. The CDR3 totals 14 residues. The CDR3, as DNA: TGTGCCAGCAGTGAATACGGGACAGTGGGCGAGCAGTACTTC. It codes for CASSEYGTVGEQYF.

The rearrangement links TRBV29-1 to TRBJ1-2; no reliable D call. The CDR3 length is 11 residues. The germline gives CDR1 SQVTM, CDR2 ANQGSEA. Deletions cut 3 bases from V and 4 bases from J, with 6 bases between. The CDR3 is CSVDGSYGYTF. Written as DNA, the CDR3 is TGCAGCGTTGACGGGAGCTATGGCTACACCTTC.